Sequencing of this TCR beta chain was carried out in a study of blood T cells in healthy people across ages. Overall study: T cells yielded about one barcoded beta molecule per two cells through template switching.

On this clonotype itself: Its specificity is unknown.

General study points: Older age went with lower TCR beta diversity per million T cells, in a roughly linear way. Diversity of TCR beta correlated strongly with naive T cell percentage.

Together with a sample-barcoded 5' primer, a J-beta primer mix was included in a second PCR lasting roughly 6 to 12 cycles. Each TCR beta cDNA got a 12-nucleotide random molecular identifier. MiXCR, applied by TCRdb to the 5' RACE reads, yields one record per CDR3 protein. The sample records about 1.8 million distinct CDR3 sequences, 49% being singletons. Germline assignment: CDR1 MDHEN and CDR2 SYDVKM. The CDR3 runs 16 residues. The trim removed 3 bases at V and 7 bases at J, leaving 8 bases unmatched. The sequenced material came from blood. The rearrangement links TRBV28 to TRBJ2-1; TRBD1 matches at 11 bases. The source is a woman aged 40 to 50 in good health. The CDR3 region has the DNA TGTGCCAGCAGTTTCGCGGGGACAGGGGGGTATAATGAGCAGTTCTTC. Protein sequence: CASSFAGTGGYNEQFF.